The present T cell receptor (beta chain) was sequenced within a study of blood T cells in healthy people across ages. In germline, CDR1 is SGHVS, CDR2 FQNEAQ. V lost 2 bases and J 3 bases, leaving 14 bases between the germline ends. CDR3 length equals 15 residues. It was with a sample-barcoded 5' primer and a J-beta primer mix that a second PCR of about 7 to 12 cycles was run. Tags on each cDNA molecule came from a template-switch adaptor with 12 random nucleotides. Each CDR3 protein gets one entry after TCRdb re-called the 5' RACE reads with MiXCR. The table shows around 1,900,000 distinct CDR3 sequences, with 39% occurring only once. Healthy Caucasians from Russia aged roughly 6 to 90 served as donors.

This sequence joins TRBV7-8 and TRBJ2-7, with a possible D match to TRBD1 (6 bases). The receptor's source is a human donor in good health. Input material: blood. The CDR3 nucleotides read TGTGCCAGCAGCTTACGAGGTCGGGACAACTACGAGCAGTACTTC. This gives the protein CASSLRGRDNYEQYF.